A single T cell receptor beta chain is shown here with its context. The antigen is unknown. This specimen comes from a study of shared clonotypes between healthy human individuals. Study outcomes and limitations: Sorted-subset sequencing was shown by rarefaction to be incomplete despite large depth. Clonotype sharing across donors was expected to vary with sequencing depth.

Germline V gene lookup returns CDR1 SEHNR and CDR2 FQNEAQ (reference sequence). V gave up 4 bases and J gave up 2 bases, with 15 bases separating them. The CDR3 contains 16 residues. Terminally differentiated effector memory CD45RA+ cells were excluded from the naive CD8 cells, which were CD45RO-negative and positively selected for CCR7. Sequenced by immunoSEQ multiplex PCR; TCRdb stores in-frame clones only, minus some. Of some 580,000 clones listed, 95% to 98% were seen once; the top ten hold less than 0.35%. The chain uses TRBV7-9 and TRBJ2-1; no clear D gene. This TCR derives from a man aged 30 to 45 in good health. Sequencing input: naive CD8+ T cells sorted from blood. The CDR3 DNA is TGTGCCAGCAGCTCCCGTCGGGTATATCCCTACAATGAGCAGTTCTTC. It codes for CASSSRRVYPYNEQFF.